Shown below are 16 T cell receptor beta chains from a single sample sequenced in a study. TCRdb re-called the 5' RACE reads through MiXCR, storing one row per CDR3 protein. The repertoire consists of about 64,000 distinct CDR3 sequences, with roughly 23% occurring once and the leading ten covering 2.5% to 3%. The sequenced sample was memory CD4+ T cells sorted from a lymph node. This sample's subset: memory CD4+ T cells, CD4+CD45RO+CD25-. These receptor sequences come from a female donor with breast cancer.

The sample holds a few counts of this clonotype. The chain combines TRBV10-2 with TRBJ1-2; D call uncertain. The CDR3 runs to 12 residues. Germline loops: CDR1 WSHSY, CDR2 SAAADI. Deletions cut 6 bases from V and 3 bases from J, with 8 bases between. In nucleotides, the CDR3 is TGCGCCAGCAGAAGAGATGACTATGGCTACACCTTC. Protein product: CASRRDDYGYTF.

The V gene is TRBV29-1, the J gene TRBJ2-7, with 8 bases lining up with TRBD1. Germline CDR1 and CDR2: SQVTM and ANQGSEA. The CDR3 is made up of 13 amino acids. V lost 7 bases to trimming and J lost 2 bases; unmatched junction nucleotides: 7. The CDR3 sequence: CSAAGTGAYEQYF. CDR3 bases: TGCAGCGCCGCCGGGACAGGAGCCTACGAGCAGTACTTC.

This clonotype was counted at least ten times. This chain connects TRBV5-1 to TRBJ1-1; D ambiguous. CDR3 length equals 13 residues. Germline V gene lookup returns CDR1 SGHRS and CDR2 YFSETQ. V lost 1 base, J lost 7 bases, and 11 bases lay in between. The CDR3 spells CASSLMAGDEAFF. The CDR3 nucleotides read TGCGCCAGCAGCTTGATGGCAGGTGATGAAGCTTTCTTT.

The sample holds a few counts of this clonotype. CDR3 in amino acids: CASSRDSDTEAFF. The DNA of the CDR3 is TGCGCCAGCAGTCGGGACAGCGACACTGAAGCTTTCTTT. The V and J genes are TRBV5-1 and TRBJ1-1, with TRBD1 identical over 7 bases. Germline V gives CDR1 SGHRS, CDR2 YFSETQ. CDR3 length: 13 residues. J was trimmed by 3 bases and V by 5 bases; bases with no gene match: 4.

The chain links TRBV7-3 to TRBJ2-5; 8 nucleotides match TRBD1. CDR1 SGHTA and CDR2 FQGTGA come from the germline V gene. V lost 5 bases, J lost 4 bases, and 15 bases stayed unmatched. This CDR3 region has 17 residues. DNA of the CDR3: TGTGCCAGCAGCCCTTCTCCCCGACAGGGGAGTAGAGAGACCCAGTACTTC. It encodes CASSPSPRQGSRETQYF.

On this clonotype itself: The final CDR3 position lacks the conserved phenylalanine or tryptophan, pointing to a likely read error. CDR3 amino acids: CASSYRANTEAFS. CDR3 sequence (DNA): TGTGCCAGCAGTTACCGGGCCAACACTGAAGCTTTCTCT. The rearrangement uses TRBV28 and TRBJ1-1; the D is unclear. The germline gives CDR1 MDHEN, CDR2 SYDVKM. V was trimmed by 4 bases and J by 2 bases, leaving 8 bases between them. There are 13 residues in the CDR3.

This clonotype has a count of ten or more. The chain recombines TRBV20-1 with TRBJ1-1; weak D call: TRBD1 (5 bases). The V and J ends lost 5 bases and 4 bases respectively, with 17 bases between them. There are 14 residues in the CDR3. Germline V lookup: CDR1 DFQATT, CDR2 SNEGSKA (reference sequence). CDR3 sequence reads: CSARHPGRITEAFF. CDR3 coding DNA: TGCAGTGCTCGACACCCGGGACGAATCACTGAAGCTTTCTTT.

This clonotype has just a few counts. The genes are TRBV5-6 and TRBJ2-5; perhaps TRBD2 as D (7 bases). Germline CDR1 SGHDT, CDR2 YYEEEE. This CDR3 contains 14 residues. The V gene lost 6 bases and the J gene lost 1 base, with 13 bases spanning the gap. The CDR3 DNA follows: TGTGCCAGCATCCAAGGGGGGGGCCAAGAGACCCAGTACTTC. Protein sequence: CASIQGGGQETQYF.

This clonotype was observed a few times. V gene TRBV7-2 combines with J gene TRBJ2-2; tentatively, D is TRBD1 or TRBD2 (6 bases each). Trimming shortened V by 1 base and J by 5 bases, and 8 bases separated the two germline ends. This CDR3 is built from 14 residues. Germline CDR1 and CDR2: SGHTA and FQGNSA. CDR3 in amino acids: CASSLEGGTGELFF. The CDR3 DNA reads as TGTGCCAGCAGCTTAGAGGGGGGAACCGGGGAGCTGTTTTTT.

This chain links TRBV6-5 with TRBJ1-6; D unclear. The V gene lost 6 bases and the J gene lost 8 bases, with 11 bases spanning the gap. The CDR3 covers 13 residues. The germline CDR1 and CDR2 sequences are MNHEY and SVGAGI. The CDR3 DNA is TGTGCCAGCAGAGAAAGGCTTTATTCACCCCTCCACTTT. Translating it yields CASRERLYSPLHF.

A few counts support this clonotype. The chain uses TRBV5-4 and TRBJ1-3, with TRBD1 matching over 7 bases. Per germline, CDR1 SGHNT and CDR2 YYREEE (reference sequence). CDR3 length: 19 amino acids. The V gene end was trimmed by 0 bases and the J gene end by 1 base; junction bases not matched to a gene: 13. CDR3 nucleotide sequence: TGTGCCAGCAGCTTGGGCACCCGGGGACAGACGTTGTCTGGAAACACCATATATTTT. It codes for CASSLGTRGQTLSGNTIYF.

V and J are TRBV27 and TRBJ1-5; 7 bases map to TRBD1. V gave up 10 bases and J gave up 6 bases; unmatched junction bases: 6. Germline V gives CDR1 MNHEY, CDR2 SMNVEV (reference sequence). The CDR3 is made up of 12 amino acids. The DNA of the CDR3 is TGTGCCACTCAGGGGGTAGGTCAGCCCCAGCATTTT. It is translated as CATQGVGQPQHF.

CDR3 sequence reads: CASSRGMGDYYEQYF. The DNA for the CDR3 is TGTGCCAGCAGCCGTGGTATGGGGGATTACTACGAGCAGTACTTC. This sequence joins TRBV7-2 and TRBJ2-7, with D perhaps TRBD1 or TRBD2 (5 bases each). The CDR3 has 15 amino acids. V dropped 5 bases and J dropped 3 bases, with 17 bases sitting between them. CDR1 SGHTA and CDR2 FQGNSA come from the germline V gene.

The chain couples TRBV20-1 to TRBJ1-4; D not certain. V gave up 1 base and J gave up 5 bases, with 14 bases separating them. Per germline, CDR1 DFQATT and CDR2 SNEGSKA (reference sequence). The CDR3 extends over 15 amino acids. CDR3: CSARVSSDGNEKLFF. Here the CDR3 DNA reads TGCAGTGCTAGAGTTTCATCGGACGGGAATGAAAAACTGTTTTTT.

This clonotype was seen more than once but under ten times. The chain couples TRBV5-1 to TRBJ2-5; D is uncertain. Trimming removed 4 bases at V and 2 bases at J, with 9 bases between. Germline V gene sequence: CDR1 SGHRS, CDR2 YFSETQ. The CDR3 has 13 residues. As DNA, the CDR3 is TGCGCCAGCAGCCCCAGGCGGCAAGAGACCCAGTACTTC. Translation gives CASSPRRQETQYF.

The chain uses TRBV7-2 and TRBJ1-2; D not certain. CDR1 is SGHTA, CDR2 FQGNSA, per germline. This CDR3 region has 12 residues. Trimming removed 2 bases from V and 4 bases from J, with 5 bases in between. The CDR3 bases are TGTGCCAGCAGCTTAACCCTCTATGGCTACACCTTC. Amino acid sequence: CASSLTLYGYTF.